The entry that follows covers one T cell receptor beta chain sequence. This sample is drawn from a study of PD-1 blockade in classical Hodgkin lymphoma. Study as a whole: Treatment was intravenous nivolumab, 3 mg/kg every 2 weeks, until progression.

Patients all relapsed after autologous stem cell transplantation, and there was variation in brentuximab vedotin exposure. CDR3 length equals 16 residues. Germline-derived CDR1 and CDR2 are LGHNA and YNFKEQ. V was pared by 3 bases and J by 4 bases, with 15 bases between. The assay was immunoSEQ multiplex PCR, and TCRdb's table has in-frame clones only and misses some. The data hold tens of thousands of clones, with roughly 89% observed a single time. This sample comprised peripheral blood mononuclear cells (PBMCs), obtained before the second cycle of nivolumab. V and J are TRBV4-2 and TRBJ1-4; D is possibly TRBD1 (6 bases). This sequence originates from a human donor with classical Hodgkin lymphoma. This chain's CDR3 is CASSQSPDSYNEKLFF. The CDR3 bases are TGTGCCAGCAGCCAGTCTCCGGACAGCTATAATGAAAAACTGTTTTTT.